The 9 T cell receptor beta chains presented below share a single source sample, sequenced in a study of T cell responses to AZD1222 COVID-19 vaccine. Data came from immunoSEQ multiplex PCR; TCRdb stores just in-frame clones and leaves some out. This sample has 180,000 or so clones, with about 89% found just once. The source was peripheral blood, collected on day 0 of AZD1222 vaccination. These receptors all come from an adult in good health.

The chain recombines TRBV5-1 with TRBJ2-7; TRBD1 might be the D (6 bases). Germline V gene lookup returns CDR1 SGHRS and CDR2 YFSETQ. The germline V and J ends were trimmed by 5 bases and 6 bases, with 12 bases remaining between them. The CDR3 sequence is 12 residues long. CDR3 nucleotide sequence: TGCGCCAGCAGAGACCAGGGGTTCGAGCAGTACTTC. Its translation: CASRDQGFEQYF.

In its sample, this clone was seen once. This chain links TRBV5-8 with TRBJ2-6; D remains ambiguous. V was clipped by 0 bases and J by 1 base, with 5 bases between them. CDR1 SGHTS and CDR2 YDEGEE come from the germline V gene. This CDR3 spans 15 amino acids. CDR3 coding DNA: TGTGCCAGCAGCTTGGGGGGTTCTGGGGCCAACGTCCTGACTTTC. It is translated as CASSLGGSGANVLTF.

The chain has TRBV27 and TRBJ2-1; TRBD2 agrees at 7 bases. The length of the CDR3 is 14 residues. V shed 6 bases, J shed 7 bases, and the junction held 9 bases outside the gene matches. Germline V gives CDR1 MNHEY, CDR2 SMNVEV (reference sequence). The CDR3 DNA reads TGTGCCAGCAGCCAAGGACTAGTTCGGAATGAGCAGTTCTTC. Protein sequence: CASSQGLVRNEQFF.

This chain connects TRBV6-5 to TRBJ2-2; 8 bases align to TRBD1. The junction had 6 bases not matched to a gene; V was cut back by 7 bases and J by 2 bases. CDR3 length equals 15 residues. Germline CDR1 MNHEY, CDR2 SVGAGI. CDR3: CASKGTGPNTGELFF. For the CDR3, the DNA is TGTGCCAGCAAAGGGACAGGCCCTAACACCGGGGAGCTGTTTTTT.

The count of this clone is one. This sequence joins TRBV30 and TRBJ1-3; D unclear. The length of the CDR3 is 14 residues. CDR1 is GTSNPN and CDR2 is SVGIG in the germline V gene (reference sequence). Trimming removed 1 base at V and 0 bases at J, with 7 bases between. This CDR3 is CAWSGTVSGNTIYF. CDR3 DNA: TGTGCCTGGAGTGGGACTGTCTCTGGAAACACCATATATTTT.

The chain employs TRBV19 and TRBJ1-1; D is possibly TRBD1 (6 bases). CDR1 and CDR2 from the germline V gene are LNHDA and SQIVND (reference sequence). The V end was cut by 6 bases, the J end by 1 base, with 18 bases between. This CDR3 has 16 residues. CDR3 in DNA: TGTGCCAGTAGACAAGGGGGGGTAACAGCGAACACTGAAGCTTTCTTT. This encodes CASRQGGVTANTEAFF.

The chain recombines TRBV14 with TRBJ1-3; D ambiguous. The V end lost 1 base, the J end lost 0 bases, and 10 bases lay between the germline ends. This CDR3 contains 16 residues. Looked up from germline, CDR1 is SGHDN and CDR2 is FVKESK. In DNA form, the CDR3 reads TGTGCCAGCAGCCAAGGAGGGAGATCCTCTGGAAACACCATATATTTT. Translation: CASSQGGRSSGNTIYF.

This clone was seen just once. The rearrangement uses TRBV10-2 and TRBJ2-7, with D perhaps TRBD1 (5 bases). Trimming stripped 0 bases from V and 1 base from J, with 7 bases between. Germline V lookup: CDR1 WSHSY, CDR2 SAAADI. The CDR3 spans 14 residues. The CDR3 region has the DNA TGCGCCAGCAGTGAGTCGGGGCTTTCCTACGAGCAGTACTTC. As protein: CASSESGLSYEQYF.

The CDR3, as DNA: TGTGCCAGCTCACCAACTTCTAGCGGGGGGTCTAACTACAATGAGCAGTTCTTC. The encoded protein is CASSPTSSGGSNYNEQFF. The chain links TRBV18 to TRBJ2-1; 11 positions agree with TRBD2. Germline-derived CDR1 and CDR2 are KGHSH and LQKENI. The CDR3 has 18 residues. V lost 2 bases and J lost 3; bases outside the gene matches: 9. The variable domain in full, with the rest retrieved from reference TRBV18 and TRBJ2-1, is NAGVMQNPRHLVRRRGQEARLRCSPMKGHSHVYWYRQLPEEGLKFMVYLQKENIIDESGMPKERFSAEFPKEGPSILRIQQVVRGDSAAYFCASSPTSSGGSNYNEQFFGPGTRLTVL.